This TCR beta chain emerged from a study of blood T cell repertoires in COVID-19. For the study at large: Sample material is recorded as cDNA or gDNA derived from T cells, B-cell-depleted T cells, or PBMCs.

Only in-frame clones appear in the TCRdb table, and some are missing; sequencing was by immunoSEQ multiplex PCR. Of 95,000 to 150,000 clones in the sample, nearly 90% are singletons; the top ten hold about 3.8%. J lost 8 bases, V lost 4 bases, and 14 bases had no gene match. This CDR3 is built from 16 residues. From germline, CDR1 is SGDLS and CDR2 YYNGEE. A Seattle source enrolled patients during active infection and followed them longitudinally. The chain has TRBV9 and TRBJ1-4, with TRBD1 matching 7 bases. Material for sequencing was peripheral blood. The clonotype comes from a woman aged 55-75 years with COVID-19, enrolled during active disease. CDR3 protein: CASSKPTQGGQEKLFF. The CDR3 bases are TGTGCCAGCAGCAAACCCACCCAGGGGGGACAAGAAAAACTGTTTTTT.